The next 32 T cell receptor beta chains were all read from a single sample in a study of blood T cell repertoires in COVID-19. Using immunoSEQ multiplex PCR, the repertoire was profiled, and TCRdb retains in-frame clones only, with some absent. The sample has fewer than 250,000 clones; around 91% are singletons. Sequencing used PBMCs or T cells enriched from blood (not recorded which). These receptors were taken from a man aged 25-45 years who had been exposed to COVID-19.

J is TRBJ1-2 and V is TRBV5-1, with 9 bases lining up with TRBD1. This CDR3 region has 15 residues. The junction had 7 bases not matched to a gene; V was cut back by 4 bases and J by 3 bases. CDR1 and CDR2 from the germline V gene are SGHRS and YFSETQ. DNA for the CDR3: TGCGCCAGCAGCCCGGACAGGGGTCCCTACTATGGCTACACCTTC. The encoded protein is CASSPDRGPYYGYTF.

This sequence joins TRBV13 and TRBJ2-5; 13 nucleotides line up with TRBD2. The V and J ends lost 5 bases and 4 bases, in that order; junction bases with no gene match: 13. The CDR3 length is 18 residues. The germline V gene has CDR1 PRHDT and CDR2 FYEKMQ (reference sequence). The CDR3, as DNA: TGTGCCAGCAGCAGCCCGGGCGGGGGACTAGCGGGAATAGAGACCCAGTACTTC. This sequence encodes CASSSPGGGLAGIETQYF.

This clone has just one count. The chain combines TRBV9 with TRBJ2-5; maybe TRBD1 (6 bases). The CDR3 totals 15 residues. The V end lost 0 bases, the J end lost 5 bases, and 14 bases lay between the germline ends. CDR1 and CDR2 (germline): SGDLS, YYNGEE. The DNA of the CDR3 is TGTGCCAGCAGCGTAGTGGGGACCAGGGGCGAGACCCAGTACTTC. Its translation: CASSVVGTRGETQYF.

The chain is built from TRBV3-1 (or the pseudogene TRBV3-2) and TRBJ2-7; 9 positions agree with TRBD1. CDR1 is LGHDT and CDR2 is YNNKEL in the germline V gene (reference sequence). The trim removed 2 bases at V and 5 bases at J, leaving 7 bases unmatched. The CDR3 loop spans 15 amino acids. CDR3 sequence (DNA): TGTGCCAGCAGCCAACCGGGACAGGGTAAGGACGAGCAGTACTTC. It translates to CASSQPGQGKDEQYF.

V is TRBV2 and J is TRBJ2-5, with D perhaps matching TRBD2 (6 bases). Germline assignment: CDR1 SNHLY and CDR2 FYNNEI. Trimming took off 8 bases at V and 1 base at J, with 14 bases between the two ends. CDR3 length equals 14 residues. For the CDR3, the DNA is TGTGCCAGCCGGAGGGCGGCTATCCAAGAGACCCAGTACTTC. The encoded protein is CASRRAAIQETQYF.

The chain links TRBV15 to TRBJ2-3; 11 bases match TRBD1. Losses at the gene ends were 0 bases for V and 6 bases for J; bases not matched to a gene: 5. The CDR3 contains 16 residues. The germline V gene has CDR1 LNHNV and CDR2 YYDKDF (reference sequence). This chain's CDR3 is CATSRDLRTGGDTQYF. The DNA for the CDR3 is TGTGCCACCAGCAGAGACCTCAGGACAGGGGGCGATACGCAGTATTTT.

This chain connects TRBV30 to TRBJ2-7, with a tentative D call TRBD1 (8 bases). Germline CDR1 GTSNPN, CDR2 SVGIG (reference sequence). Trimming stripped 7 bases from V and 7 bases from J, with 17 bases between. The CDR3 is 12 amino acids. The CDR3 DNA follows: TGTGCCTACAACAGGGGGGGCAGGGAGCAGTACTTC. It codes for CAYNRGGREQYF.

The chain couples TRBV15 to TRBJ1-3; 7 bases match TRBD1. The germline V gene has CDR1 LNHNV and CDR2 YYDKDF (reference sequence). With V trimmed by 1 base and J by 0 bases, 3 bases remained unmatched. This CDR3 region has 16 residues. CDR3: CATSRGRGSSGNTIYF. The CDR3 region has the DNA TGTGCCACCAGCAGAGGCAGGGGGAGCTCTGGAAACACCATATATTTT.

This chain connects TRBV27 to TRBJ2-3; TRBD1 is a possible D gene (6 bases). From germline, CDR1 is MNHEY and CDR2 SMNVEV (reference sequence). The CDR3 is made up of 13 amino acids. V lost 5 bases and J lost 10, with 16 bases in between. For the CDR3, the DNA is TGTGCCAGCAGTCAGGGGCCCGGGTTTTCGCAGTATTTT. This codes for CASSQGPGFSQYF.

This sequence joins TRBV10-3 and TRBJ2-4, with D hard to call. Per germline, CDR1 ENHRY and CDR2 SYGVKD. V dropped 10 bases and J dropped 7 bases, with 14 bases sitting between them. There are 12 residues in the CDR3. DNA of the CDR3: TGTGCCAGCTCCAAGGCAGGCAACATTCAGTACTTC. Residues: CASSKAGNIQYF.

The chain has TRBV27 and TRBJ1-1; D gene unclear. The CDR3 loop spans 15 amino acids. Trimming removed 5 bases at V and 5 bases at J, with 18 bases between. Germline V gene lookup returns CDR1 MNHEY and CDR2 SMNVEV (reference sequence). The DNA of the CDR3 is TGTGCCAGCAGTCGATATCCGGGAGCGGGGACTGAAGCTTTCTTT. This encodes CASSRYPGAGTEAFF.

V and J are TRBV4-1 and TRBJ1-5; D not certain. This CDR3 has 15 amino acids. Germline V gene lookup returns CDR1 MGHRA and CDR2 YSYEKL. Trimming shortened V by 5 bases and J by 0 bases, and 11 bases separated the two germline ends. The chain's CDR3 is CASSSTANSNQPQHF. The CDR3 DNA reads TGCGCCAGCAGCTCCACAGCTAATAGCAATCAGCCCCAGCATTTT.

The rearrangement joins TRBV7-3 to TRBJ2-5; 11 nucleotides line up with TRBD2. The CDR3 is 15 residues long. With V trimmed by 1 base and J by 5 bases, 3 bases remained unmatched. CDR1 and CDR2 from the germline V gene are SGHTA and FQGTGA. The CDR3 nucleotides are TGTGCCAGCAGCTTAAGTAGCGGGGGGGCTGAGACCCAGTACTTC. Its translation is CASSLSSGGAETQYF.

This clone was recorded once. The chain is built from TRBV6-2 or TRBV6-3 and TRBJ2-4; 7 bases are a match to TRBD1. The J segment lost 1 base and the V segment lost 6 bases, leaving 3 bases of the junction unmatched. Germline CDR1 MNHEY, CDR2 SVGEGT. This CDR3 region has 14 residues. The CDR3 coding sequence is TGTGCCAGCAGCCAGGGGGTCGCCAAAAACATTCAGTACTTC. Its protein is CASSQGVAKNIQYF.

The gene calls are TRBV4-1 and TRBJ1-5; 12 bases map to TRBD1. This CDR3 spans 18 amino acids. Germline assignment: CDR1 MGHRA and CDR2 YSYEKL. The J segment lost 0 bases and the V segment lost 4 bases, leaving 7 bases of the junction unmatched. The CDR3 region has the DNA TGCGCCAGCAGCCCCGGGACAGGGGGCCCATATAGCAATCAGCCCCAGCATTTT. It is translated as CASSPGTGGPYSNQPQHF.

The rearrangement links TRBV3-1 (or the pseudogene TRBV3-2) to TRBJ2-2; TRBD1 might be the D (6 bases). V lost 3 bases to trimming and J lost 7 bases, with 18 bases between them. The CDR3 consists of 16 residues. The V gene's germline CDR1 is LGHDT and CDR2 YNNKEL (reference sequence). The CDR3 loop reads CASSHPTGSSGGELFF. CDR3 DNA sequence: TGTGCCAGCAGCCATCCCACAGGGTCGTCAGGCGGGGAGCTGTTTTTT.

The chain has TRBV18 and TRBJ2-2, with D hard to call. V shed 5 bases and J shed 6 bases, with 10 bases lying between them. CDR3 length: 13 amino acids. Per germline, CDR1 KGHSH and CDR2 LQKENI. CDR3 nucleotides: TGTGCCAGCTCAGGCGCTCGGGCCGGGGAGCTGTTTTTT. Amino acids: CASSGARAGELFF.

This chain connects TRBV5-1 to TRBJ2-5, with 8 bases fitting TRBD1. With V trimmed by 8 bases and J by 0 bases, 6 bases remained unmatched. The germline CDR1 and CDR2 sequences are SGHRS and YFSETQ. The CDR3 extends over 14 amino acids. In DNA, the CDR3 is TGCGCCAGTTCCCCAGGGGGCAACCAAGAGACCCAGTACTTC. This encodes CASSPGGNQETQYF.

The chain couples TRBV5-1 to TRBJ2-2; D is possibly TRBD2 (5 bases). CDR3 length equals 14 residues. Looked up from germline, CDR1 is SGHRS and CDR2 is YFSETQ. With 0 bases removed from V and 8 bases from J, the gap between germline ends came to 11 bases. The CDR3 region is CASSLAPPGGELFF. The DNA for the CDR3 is TGCGCCAGCAGCTTGGCCCCCCCGGGGGGGGAGCTGTTTTTT. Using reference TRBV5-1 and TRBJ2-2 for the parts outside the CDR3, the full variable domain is KAGVTQTPRYLIKTRGQQVTLSCSPISGHRSVSWYQQTPGQGLQFLFEYFSETQRNKGNFPGRFSGRQFSNSRSEMNVSTLELGDSALYLCASSLAPPGGELFFGEGSRLTVL.

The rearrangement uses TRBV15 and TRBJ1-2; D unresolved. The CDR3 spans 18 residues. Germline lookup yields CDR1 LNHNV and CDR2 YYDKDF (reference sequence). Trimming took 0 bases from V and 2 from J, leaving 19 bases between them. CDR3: CATSRDFGLATTNYGYTF. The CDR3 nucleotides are TGTGCCACCAGCAGAGATTTCGGGTTGGCGACGACGAACTATGGCTACACCTTC.

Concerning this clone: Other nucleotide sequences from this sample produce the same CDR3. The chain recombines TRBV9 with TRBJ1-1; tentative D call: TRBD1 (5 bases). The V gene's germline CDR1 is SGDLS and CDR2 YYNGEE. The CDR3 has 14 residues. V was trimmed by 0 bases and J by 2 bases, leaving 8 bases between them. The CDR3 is CASSVATDNTEAFF. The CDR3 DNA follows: TGTGCCAGCAGCGTAGCGACAGACAACACTGAAGCTTTCTTT.

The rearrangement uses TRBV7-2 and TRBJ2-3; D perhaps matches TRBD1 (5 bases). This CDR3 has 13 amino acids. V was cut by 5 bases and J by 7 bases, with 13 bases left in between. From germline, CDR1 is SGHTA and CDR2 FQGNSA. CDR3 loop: CASSPPPGYTQYF. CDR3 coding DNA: TGTGCCAGCAGCCCCCCCCCAGGGTATACGCAGTATTTT.

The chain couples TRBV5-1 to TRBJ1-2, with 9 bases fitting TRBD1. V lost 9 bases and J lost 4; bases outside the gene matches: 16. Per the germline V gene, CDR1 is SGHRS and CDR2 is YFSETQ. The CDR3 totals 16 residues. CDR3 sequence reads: CATAIVPGQGPYGYTF. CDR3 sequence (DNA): TGCGCCACAGCGATAGTCCCGGGACAGGGACCCTATGGCTACACCTTC.

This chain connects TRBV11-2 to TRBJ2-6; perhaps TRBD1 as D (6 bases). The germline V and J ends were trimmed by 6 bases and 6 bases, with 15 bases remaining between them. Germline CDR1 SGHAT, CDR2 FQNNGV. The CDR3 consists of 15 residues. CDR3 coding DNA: TGTGCCAGCAGACAGGGACAAGGGGAGGCCAACGTCCTGACTTTC. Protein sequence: CASRQGQGEANVLTF.

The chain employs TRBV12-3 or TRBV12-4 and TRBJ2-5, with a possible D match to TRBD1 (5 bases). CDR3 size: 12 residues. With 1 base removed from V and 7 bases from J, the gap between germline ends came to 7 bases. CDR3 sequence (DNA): TGTGCCAGCAGTTTAGGGGGCGGGACCCAGTACTTC. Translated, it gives CASSLGGGTQYF.

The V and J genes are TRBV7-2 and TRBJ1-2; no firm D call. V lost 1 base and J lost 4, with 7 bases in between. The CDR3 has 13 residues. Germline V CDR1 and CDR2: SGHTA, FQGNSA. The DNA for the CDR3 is TGTGCCAGCAGCTTAGGGTACGGCTATGGCTACACCTTC. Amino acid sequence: CASSLGYGYGYTF.

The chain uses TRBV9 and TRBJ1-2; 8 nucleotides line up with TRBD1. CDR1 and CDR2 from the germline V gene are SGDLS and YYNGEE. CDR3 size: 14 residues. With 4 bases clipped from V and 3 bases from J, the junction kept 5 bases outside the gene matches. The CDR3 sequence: CASSFGQGDYGYTF. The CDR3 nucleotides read TGTGCCAGCAGCTTCGGACAGGGCGACTATGGCTACACCTTC. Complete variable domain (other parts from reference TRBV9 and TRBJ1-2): DSGVTQTPKHLITATGQRVTLRCSPRSGDLSVYWYQQSLDQGLQFLIQYYNGEERAKGNILERFSAQQFPDLHSELNLSSLELGDSALYFCASSFGQGDYGYTFGSGTRLTVV.

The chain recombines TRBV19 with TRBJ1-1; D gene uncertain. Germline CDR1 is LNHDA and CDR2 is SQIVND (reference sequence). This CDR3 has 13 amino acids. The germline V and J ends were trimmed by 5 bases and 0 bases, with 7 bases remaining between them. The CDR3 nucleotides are TGTGCCAGTAGTCAGAACATGAACACTGAAGCTTTCTTT. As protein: CASSQNMNTEAFF. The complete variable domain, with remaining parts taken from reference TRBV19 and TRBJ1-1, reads DGGITQSPKYLFRKEGQNVTLSCEQNLNHDAMYWYRQDPGQGLRLIYYSQIVNDFQKGDIAEGYSVSREKKESFPLTVTSAQKNPTAFYLCASSQNMNTEAFFGQGTRLTVV.

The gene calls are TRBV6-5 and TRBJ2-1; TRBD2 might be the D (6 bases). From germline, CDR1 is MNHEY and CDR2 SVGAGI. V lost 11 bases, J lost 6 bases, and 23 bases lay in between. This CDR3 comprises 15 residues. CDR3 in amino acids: CASRETWRELNEQFF. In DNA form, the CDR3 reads TGTGCCTCCCGGGAGACGTGGAGGGAACTCAATGAGCAGTTCTTC.

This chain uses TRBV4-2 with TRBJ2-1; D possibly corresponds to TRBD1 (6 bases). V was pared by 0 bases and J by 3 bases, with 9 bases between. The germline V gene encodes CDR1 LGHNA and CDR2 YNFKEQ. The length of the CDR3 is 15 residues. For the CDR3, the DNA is TGTGCCAGCAGCCAAGAAGGGGGAAGCTACAATGAGCAGTTCTTC. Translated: CASSQEGGSYNEQFF.

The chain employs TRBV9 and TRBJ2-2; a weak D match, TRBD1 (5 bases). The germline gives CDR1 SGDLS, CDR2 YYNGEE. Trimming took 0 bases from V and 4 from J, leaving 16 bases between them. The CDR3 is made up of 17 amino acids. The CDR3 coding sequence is TGTGCCAGCAGCGTAGGGGTTGGGCCGCAGGGCACCGGGGAGCTGTTTTTT. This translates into CASSVGVGPQGTGELFF.

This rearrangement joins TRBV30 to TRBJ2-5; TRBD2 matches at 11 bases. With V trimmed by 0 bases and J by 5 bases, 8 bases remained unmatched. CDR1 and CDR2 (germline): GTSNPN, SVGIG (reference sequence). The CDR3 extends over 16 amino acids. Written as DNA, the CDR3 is TGTGCCTGGAGTGTACGGGCTAGCGGGGGGCTTGAGACCCAGTACTTC. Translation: CAWSVRASGGLETQYF.